This TCR beta chain is drawn from a study of cytomegalovirus exposure and HLA in healthy donors. Study conclusions and caveats: For most subjects, TCR beta sequences were reported to predict HLA-A and HLA-B alleles with accuracy.

Each donor was nominally healthy when sampled (though unrecorded immune exposures were likely). As to this clone: The antigen is not known.

The PCR was carried out with 60 Vbeta primers and 13 Jbeta primers. TCRdb's table, derived via immunoSEQ multiplex PCR, lists solely in-frame clones and lacks some. This sample has tens of thousands of clones, with around 80% found just once. This CDR3 contains 15 residues. CDR1 is LNHNV and CDR2 is YYDKDF in the germline V gene (reference sequence). Trimming cost V 1 base and J 0 bases; bases outside gene matches: 0. This chain connects TRBV15 to TRBJ2-1; the match to TRBD2 covers 7 bases. Sequences were obtained from PBMCs. The receptor was isolated from a man aged 40-49 years in good health and CMV-seronegative. DNA of the CDR3: TGTGCCACCAGCAGAGTAGCGGGCTCCTACAATGAGCAGTTCTTC. Its translation is CATSRVAGSYNEQFF.